These T cell receptor beta chains were read from a single sample in a study of human T cells and chemical hapten exposure. From the RACE reads, TCRdb called clonotypes with MiXCR, one entry per CDR3 protein. The data show 300,000 to 350,000 distinct CDR3 sequences, with 6% to 8.5% seen just once and approximately 8.9% held by the top ten. The sample was whole blood, taken in connection with sensitization to the hapten diphenylcyclopropenone (DPC). The receptors come from a woman aged 18-29 years with alopecia areata. Some clones in this sample may be carry-over from other donors' samples. The CDR3 runs from the conserved cysteine through the conserved F or W. A D gene is named only where the DNA matches it firmly. Size is stated for part of the rows, as once, few or many counts, or as a class when the clone is expanded.

clone_size: few; v_call: TRBV7-3; j_call: TRBJ2-3; d_call: -; cdr3_nt: TGTGCCAGCAGCTTAGCTGGCCTTACAGATACGCAGTATTTT; cdr3_aa: CASSLAGLTDTQYF
clone_size: many; v_call: TRBV11-2; j_call: TRBJ2-3; d_call: -; cdr3_nt: TGTGCCAGCAGCTTAGATGGTAGCACAGATACGCAGTATTTT; cdr3_aa: CASSLDGSTDTQYF
clone_size: few; v_call: TRBV20-1; j_call: TRBJ1-2; d_call: -; cdr3_nt: TGCAGTGCTAGATCGGGCGCAGATGGCTACACCTTC; cdr3_aa: CSARSGADGYTF
clone_size: -; v_call: TRBV2; j_call: TRBJ1-1; d_call: -; cdr3_nt: TGTGCCAGCATTTACAGCAGAATCATGAACACTGAAGCTTTCTTT; cdr3_aa: CASIYSRIMNTEAFF
clone_size: few; v_call: TRBV7-9; j_call: TRBJ1-1; d_call: -; cdr3_nt: TGTGCCAGCAGCTCGAGGGGATTCGAAGCTTTCTTT; cdr3_aa: CASSSRGFEAFF
clone_size: few; v_call: TRBV7-2; j_call: TRBJ1-1; d_call: -; cdr3_nt: TGTGCCAGCAGCTCTTTCCCGAACACTGAAGCTTTCTTT; cdr3_aa: CASSSFPNTEAFF
clone_size: few; v_call: TRBV28; j_call: TRBJ2-7; d_call: -; cdr3_nt: TGTGCCAGCAGTCCTTTCGGGGTAGACGAGCAGTACTTC; cdr3_aa: CASSPFGVDEQYF
clone_size: -; v_call: TRBV6-2/TRBV6-3; j_call: TRBJ2-3; d_call: -; cdr3_nt: TGTGCCAGCAGTTACTCCCGGGGACCAGATACGCAGTATTTT; cdr3_aa: CASSYSRGPDTQYF
clone_size: many; v_call: TRBV20-1; j_call: TRBJ1-5; d_call: -; cdr3_nt: TGCAGTGCTGACAACGGGGTCGGGGACCAGCCCCAGCATTTT; cdr3_aa: CSADNGVGDQPQHF
clone_size: many; v_call: TRBV4-3; j_call: TRBJ2-3; d_call: TRBD2; cdr3_nt: TGCGCCAGCAGCCAAGAAATCACGGGGGGATCCTCCGGGGATACGCAGTATTTT; cdr3_aa: CASSQEITGGSSGDTQYF
clone_size: -; v_call: TRBV9; j_call: TRBJ2-3; d_call: -; cdr3_nt: TGTGCCAGCAGCGCCATACACTCGTCAGATACGCAGTATTTT; cdr3_aa: CASSAIHSSDTQYF
clone_size: -; v_call: TRBV6-5; j_call: TRBJ1-2; d_call: -; cdr3_nt: TGTGCCAGCAGTTACTCCGGGGCCTTCTATGGCTACACCTTC; cdr3_aa: CASSYSGAFYGYTF
clone_size: -; v_call: TRBV4-1; j_call: TRBJ2-2; d_call: -; cdr3_nt: TGCGCCAGCAGCCAAGATTTCAGCGTCACCGGGGAGCTGTTTTTT; cdr3_aa: CASSQDFSVTGELFF
clone_size: -; v_call: TRBV20-1; j_call: TRBJ2-1; d_call: TRBD2; cdr3_nt: TGCAGTGCCCGTCAGGCCGGTCTAGCCGGGGGGGCGCAGTTCTTC; cdr3_aa: CSARQAGLAGGAQFF
clone_size: few; v_call: TRBV7-8; j_call: TRBJ1-2; d_call: -; cdr3_nt: TGTGCCAGCAGCCCGAAGAGAGATTTTAACTATGGCTACACCTTC; cdr3_aa: CASSPKRDFNYGYTF
clone_size: many; v_call: TRBV28; j_call: TRBJ1-1; d_call: -; cdr3_nt: TGTGCCAGCAACAAAGGGGATTCCACTGAAGCTTTCTTT; cdr3_aa: CASNKGDSTEAFF
clone_size: few; v_call: TRBV5-1; j_call: TRBJ2-6; d_call: -; cdr3_nt: TGCGCCAGCTCGGCAGGGCACCTAACCTCTGGGGCCAACGTCCTGACTTTC; cdr3_aa: CASSAGHLTSGANVLTF
clone_size: -; v_call: TRBV29-1; j_call: TRBJ1-1; d_call: -; cdr3_nt: TGCAGCGTTGGAGGGATAACAGGGAGCGTCGCATCGGACACTGAAGCTTTCTTT; cdr3_aa: CSVGGITGSVASDTEAFF
clone_size: -; v_call: TRBV7-6; j_call: TRBJ2-1; d_call: TRBD1; cdr3_nt: TGTGCCACACAACCGGACAGGATTAGTCGGGTCTACAATGAGCAGTTCTTC; cdr3_aa: CATQPDRISRVYNEQFF
clone_size: many; v_call: TRBV5-1; j_call: TRBJ1-1; d_call: -; cdr3_nt: TGCGCCAGCAGCTTCGGACTACGCGAGAACACTGAAGCTTTCTTT; cdr3_aa: CASSFGLRENTEAFF
clone_size: -; v_call: TRBV5-1; j_call: TRBJ2-7; d_call: TRBD1; cdr3_nt: TGCGCCAGCAGCTTGGGGGCCGGTACAGGGGAGTCTTACGAGCAGTACTTC; cdr3_aa: CASSLGAGTGESYEQYF
clone_size: many; v_call: TRBV12-3/TRBV12-4; j_call: TRBJ2-3; d_call: -; cdr3_nt: TGTGCCAGCAGACTGAGCACAGATACGCAGTATTTT; cdr3_aa: CASRLSTDTQYF
clone_size: -; v_call: TRBV11-2; j_call: TRBJ2-1; d_call: TRBD1; cdr3_nt: TGTGCCAGCAGCACTTACCGGGACAGGGGGCTCAATGAGCAGTTCTTC; cdr3_aa: CASSTYRDRGLNEQFF
clone_size: -; v_call: TRBV9; j_call: TRBJ1-1; d_call: TRBD1; cdr3_nt: TGTGCCAGCAGCGTAGCTCCATGGACAGGGTTGAACACTGAAGCTTTCTTT; cdr3_aa: CASSVAPWTGLNTEAFF
clone_size: -; v_call: TRBV3-1; j_call: TRBJ2-3; d_call: -; cdr3_nt: TGTGCCAGCAGAGTGAGCGGTTATAGCACAGATACGCAGTATTTT; cdr3_aa: CASRVSGYSTDTQYF
clone_size: -; v_call: TRBV15; j_call: TRBJ2-7; d_call: -; cdr3_nt: TGTGCCACCAGCCGATCCGGCAGGGGTAACGACGAGCAGTACTTC; cdr3_aa: CATSRSGRGNDEQYF
clone_size: few; v_call: TRBV28; j_call: TRBJ1-5; d_call: -; cdr3_nt: TGTGCCAGCAGTTTATGGAAGACGGGAGCGGGGATTCCGAATCAGCCCCAGCATTTT; cdr3_aa: CASSLWKTGAGIPNQPQHF
clone_size: few; v_call: TRBV6-6; j_call: TRBJ1-1; d_call: -; cdr3_nt: TGTGCCAGCAGTTACTCCTCCTTTGACACTAACACTGAAGCTTTCTTT; cdr3_aa: CASSYSSFDTNTEAFF
clone_size: -; v_call: TRBV6-2/TRBV6-3; j_call: TRBJ2-6; d_call: -; cdr3_nt: TGTGCCAGCAGTTACGCGGGGCGGCTCTCTGGGGCCAACGTCCTGACTTTC; cdr3_aa: CASSYAGRLSGANVLTF
clone_size: few; v_call: TRBV11-3; j_call: TRBJ2-1; d_call: -; cdr3_nt: TGTGCCAGCAGCTTTGTTAGAGCGTCTGAGCAGTTCTTC; cdr3_aa: CASSFVRASEQFF
clone_size: -; v_call: TRBV7-2; j_call: TRBJ1-2; d_call: -; cdr3_nt: TGTGCCAGCAGCTTAAACTTAGTGGGCTACACCTTC; cdr3_aa: CASSLNLVGYTF
clone_size: -; v_call: TRBV20-1; j_call: TRBJ2-7; d_call: -; cdr3_nt: TGCAGTGCTAGAGTTGGGGACACCTCCTACGAGCAGTACTTC; cdr3_aa: CSARVGDTSYEQYF
clone_size: few; v_call: TRBV3-1; j_call: TRBJ2-2; d_call: TRBD1; cdr3_nt: TGTGCCAGCAGCCGACAGGGCCAGAACACCGGGGAGCTGTTTTTT; cdr3_aa: CASSRQGQNTGELFF
clone_size: many; v_call: TRBV5-1; j_call: TRBJ1-3; d_call: -; cdr3_nt: TGCGCCAGCAGCTTGGAGCCTGGAACTGGAAACACCATATATTTT; cdr3_aa: CASSLEPGTGNTIYF
clone_size: few; v_call: TRBV29-1; j_call: TRBJ2-5; d_call: -; cdr3_nt: TGCAGCGTTGCCCTTACGGACAGCCAAGAGACCCAGTACTTC; cdr3_aa: CSVALTDSQETQYF